These 15 T cell receptor beta chains were all obtained from the same sample, sequenced in a study of blood T cell repertoires in COVID-19. Sequencing was performed with immunoSEQ multiplex PCR; in TCRdb, only in-frame clones are kept and a portion is missing. Among under 80,000 clones listed, approximately 83% were seen once. The sample comprised peripheral blood. The receptors stem from a human donor in a cohort sampled during active COVID-19.

This chain links TRBV19 with TRBJ2-2; D might be TRBD1 (5 bases). The germline V gene has CDR1 LNHDA and CDR2 SQIVND (reference sequence). The V and J ends lost 1 base and 0 bases respectively, with 9 bases between them. This CDR3 has 16 amino acids. The CDR3, as DNA: TGTGCCAGTAGTATAGTGGGCAGGGCGAACACCGGGGAGCTGTTTTTT. It encodes CASSIVGRANTGELFF.

The chain links TRBV15 to TRBJ1-5, with D tentatively TRBD1 (5 bases). V lost 3 bases and J 9 bases, leaving 15 bases between the germline ends. CDR1 LNHNV and CDR2 YYDKDF come from the germline V gene (reference sequence). This CDR3 contains 14 residues. CDR3 sequence reads: CATSRRQPSGPQHF. DNA of the CDR3: TGTGCCACCAGCAGGAGACAGCCCTCTGGGCCCCAGCATTTT.

The CDR3 sequence is CASSYHRGNYEQYF. The DNA of the CDR3 is TGTGCCAGCAGTTACCACAGGGGAAACTACGAGCAGTACTTC. The rearrangement uses TRBV6-5 and TRBJ2-7, with 7 positions matching TRBD1. Trimming took 2 bases from V and 3 from J; bases not matched to a gene: 4. There are 14 residues in the CDR3. Germline values: CDR1 MNHEY, CDR2 SVGAGI.

V is TRBV7-9 and J is TRBJ1-1; D not resolved. The V gene lost 3 bases and the J gene lost 4 bases, with 3 bases spanning the gap. CDR1 and CDR2 from the germline V gene are SEHNR and FQNEAQ (reference sequence). CDR3 length: 11 amino acids. CDR3 loop: CASSFVTEAFF. The CDR3 DNA sequence: TGTGCCAGCAGCTTCGTCACTGAAGCTTTCTTT.

This chain connects TRBV30 to TRBJ1-1; 8 bases align to TRBD1. The germline V gene has CDR1 GTSNPN and CDR2 SVGIG (reference sequence). J lost 5 bases, V lost 0 bases, and 8 bases had no gene match. CDR3 length: 15 amino acids. The chain's CDR3 is CAWSVLGQGSTEAFF. The CDR3, as DNA: TGTGCCTGGAGTGTACTAGGACAGGGATCTACTGAAGCTTTCTTT.

V gene TRBV3-1 (or the pseudogene TRBV3-2) combines with J gene TRBJ2-7, with D perhaps TRBD1 (5 bases). Germline values: CDR1 LGHDT, CDR2 YNNKEL (reference sequence). The CDR3 extends over 13 amino acids. Trimming cost V 4 bases and J 2 bases, with 9 bases left between them. As DNA, the CDR3 is TGTGCCAGCAGCCGAGGACACCCCTACGAGCAGTACTTC. It codes for CASSRGHPYEQYF.

The rearrangement uses TRBV7-2 and TRBJ2-1; the match to TRBD2 covers 7 bases. Germline trimming cut 1 base from V and 10 bases from J; bases unmatched to any gene: 7. Germline V gene lookup returns CDR1 SGHTA and CDR2 FQGNSA. The CDR3 loop spans 14 amino acids. CDR3 coding DNA: TGTGCCAGCAGCTTAGAGCGGGGTTCCTTGGAGCAGTTCTTC. It is translated as CASSLERGSLEQFF. Using reference TRBV7-2 and TRBJ2-1 for the parts outside the CDR3, the full variable domain is GAGVSQSPSNKVTEKGKDVELRCDPISGHTALYWYRQSLGQGLEFLIYFQGNSAPDKSGLPSDRFSAERTGGSVSTLTIQRTQQEDSAVYLCASSLERGSLEQFFGPGTRLTVL.

J is TRBJ2-3 and V is TRBV18; 13 positions match TRBD2. The CDR3 is made up of 16 amino acids. Germline trimming cut 4 bases from V and 3 bases from J; bases unmatched to any gene: 4. CDR1 and CDR2 from the germline V gene are KGHSH and LQKENI. This CDR3 reads CASSLRTSGGTDTQYF. In DNA form, the CDR3 reads TGTGCCAGCTCACTTCGGACTAGCGGGGGAACAGATACGCAGTATTTT.

The chain links TRBV18 to TRBJ2-3; 7 bases are a match to TRBD1. The CDR3 contains 15 residues. V shed 3 bases and J 4 bases; nucleotides not matched to a gene: 7. The germline CDR1 and CDR2 sequences are KGHSH and LQKENI. The CDR3 reads CASSPTGTAADTQYF. The CDR3 DNA reads TGTGCCAGCTCACCTACAGGGACAGCCGCAGATACGCAGTATTTT.

The chain joins TRBV7-8 to TRBJ2-7; 8 bases line up with TRBD2. The V segment lost 2 bases and the J segment 0 bases; nucleotides outside the gene matches: 0. This CDR3 region has 14 residues. Germline-derived CDR1 and CDR2 are SGHVS and FQNEAQ. The CDR3 DNA reads as TGTGCCAGCAGCTTAAGCGGGAGCTCCTACGAGCAGTACTTC. Translated, it gives CASSLSGSSYEQYF.

This chain uses TRBV7-2 with TRBJ2-5, with D perhaps TRBD2 (7 bases). The CDR3 runs to 17 residues. Germline V gene sequence: CDR1 SGHTA, CDR2 FQGNSA. V lost 6 bases to trimming and J lost 2 bases, with 22 bases between them. In DNA, the CDR3 is TGTGCCAGCAGTTCTAGGGGGGGGGAACCTAGTCAAGAGACCCAGTACTTC. Encoded protein: CASSSRGGEPSQETQYF.

The CDR3: CASSPIRGTIWSYNEQFF. As DNA, the CDR3 is TGTGCCAGCAGCCCCATTAGGGGGACGATTTGGTCCTACAATGAGCAGTTCTTC. The V call is TRBV7-9, the J call TRBJ2-1; D perhaps matches TRBD1 (6 bases). Trimming pared 5 bases from V and 1 base from J, leaving 21 bases between. This CDR3 comprises 18 residues. The germline gives CDR1 SEHNR, CDR2 FQNEAQ (reference sequence).

J is TRBJ2-7 and V is TRBV29-1, with TRBD2 matching 11 bases. CDR3 length: 13 residues. The J segment lost 9 bases and the V segment lost 7 bases, leaving 11 bases of the junction unmatched. CDR1 and CDR2 from the germline V gene are SQVTM and ANQGSEA. CDR3 DNA: TGCAGCGGCGTCCTAGCGGGGGGCTCCCGGCAGTACTTC. It encodes CSGVLAGGSRQYF.

This rearrangement joins TRBV9 to TRBJ2-7; 7 bases fit TRBD1. The CDR3 is made up of 12 amino acids. V lost 0 bases to trimming and J lost 7 bases; unmatched junction nucleotides: 1. Germline V gives CDR1 SGDLS, CDR2 YYNGEE. CDR3 coding DNA: TGTGCCAGCAGCGTAGACAGGGGAGAGCAGTACTTC. Its protein product is CASSVDRGEQYF.

The CDR3 reads CAWRTGTGDTGELFF. CDR3 sequence (DNA): TGTGCCTGGAGAACCGGGACAGGGGACACCGGGGAGCTGTTTTTT. The chain links TRBV30 to TRBJ2-2; 10 bases align to TRBD1. CDR3 size: 15 residues. The V gene's germline CDR1 is GTSNPN and CDR2 SVGIG (reference sequence). J lost 3 bases, V lost 3 bases, and 4 bases had no gene match. Filled out from reference TRBV30 and TRBJ2-2, the complete variable domain reads SQTIHQWPATLVQPVGSPLSLECTVEGTSNPNLYWYRQAAGRGLQLLFYSVGIGQISSEVPQNLSASRPQDRQFILSSKKLLLSDSGFYLCAWRTGTGDTGELFFGEGSRLTVL.